This T cell receptor (beta chain) appears in the sequencing data of a study of T cells after somatic rescue of genetic block. Germline V lookup: CDR1 SGHVS, CDR2 FNYEAQ. J lost 5 bases, V lost 1 base, and 4 bases had no gene match. The CDR3 contains 15 residues. This table comes from immunoSEQ multiplex PCR, and its TCRdb copy is limited to in-frame clones, with some not included. The sample lists around 10,000 clones; 70% to 75% were seen once. Source material: peripheral blood mononuclear cells (PBMCs). This TCR derives from a boy between 5 and 17 years old. The chain joins TRBV7-6 to TRBJ2-5; 10 bases match TRBD2. CDR3 sequence (DNA): TGTGCCAGCAGCTTAGTAGCGGGAGGTCAGGAGACCCAGTACTTC. Encoded protein: CASSLVAGGQETQYF.